Reported below is one T cell receptor beta chain. This sample stems from a study of blood T cell repertoires in COVID-19. In the source study's methods: Amplification of reference gene primers was used by the study to estimate nucleated cell counts. TCRdb's table, derived via immunoSEQ multiplex PCR, lists solely in-frame clones and lacks some. That table is the source of V, J and clone size, and D and trimming were worked out from the DNA. The sample yields about 200,000 clones, 80% to 85% seen once. CDR3 size: 14 residues. V was cut by 2 bases and J by 3 bases, with 9 bases left in between. The germline CDR1 and CDR2 sequences are MNHEY and SVGAGI.

The sequencing input was PBMCs or T cells enriched from blood (not recorded which). The J gene is TRBJ2-3, the V gene TRBV6-5; perhaps TRBD1 as D (6 bases). This sequence originates from a man aged 40-50 years who had recovered from COVID-19. The CDR3 nucleotides read TGTGCCAGCAGTTACGGCAGGGGAACAGATACGCAGTATTTT. Its translation is CASSYGRGTDTQYF.